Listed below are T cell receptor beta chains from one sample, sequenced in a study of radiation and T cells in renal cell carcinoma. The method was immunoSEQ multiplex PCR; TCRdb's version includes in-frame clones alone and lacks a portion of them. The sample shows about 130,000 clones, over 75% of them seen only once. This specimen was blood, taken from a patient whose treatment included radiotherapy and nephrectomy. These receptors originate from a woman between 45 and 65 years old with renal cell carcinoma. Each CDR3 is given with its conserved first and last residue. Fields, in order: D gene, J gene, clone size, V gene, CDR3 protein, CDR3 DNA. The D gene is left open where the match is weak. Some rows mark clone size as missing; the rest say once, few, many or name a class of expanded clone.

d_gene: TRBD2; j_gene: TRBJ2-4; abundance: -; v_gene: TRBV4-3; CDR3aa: CASSQDLSSGSTKNIQYF; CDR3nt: TGCGCCAGCAGCCAAGATCTGTCTAGCGGGAGCACCAAAAACATTCAGTACTTC
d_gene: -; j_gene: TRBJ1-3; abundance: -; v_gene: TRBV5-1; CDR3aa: CASSLGAFLEDTIYF; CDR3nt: TGCGCCAGCAGCTTAGGGGCCTTCCTGGAGGACACCATATATTTT
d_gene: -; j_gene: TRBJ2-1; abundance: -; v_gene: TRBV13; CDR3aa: CASSLHGEQFF; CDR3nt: TGTGCCAGCAGCCTACACGGTGAGCAGTTCTTC
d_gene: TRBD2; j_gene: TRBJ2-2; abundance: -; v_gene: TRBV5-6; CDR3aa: CASSSGLAGTGELFF; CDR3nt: TGTGCCAGCAGCTCGGGACTAGCTGGGACCGGGGAGCTGTTTTTT
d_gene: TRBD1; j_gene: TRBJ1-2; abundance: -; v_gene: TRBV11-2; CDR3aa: CASSPGQGAFGYTF; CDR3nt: TGTGCCAGCAGCCCCGGACAGGGGGCGTTTGGCTACACCTTC
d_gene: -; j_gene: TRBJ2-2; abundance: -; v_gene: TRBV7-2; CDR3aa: CASTPGRTNTGELFF; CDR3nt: TGTGCCAGCACCCCAGGCCGGACCAACACCGGGGAGCTGTTTTTT
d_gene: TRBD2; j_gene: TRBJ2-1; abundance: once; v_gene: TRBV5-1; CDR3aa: CASSSGTSDYNEQFF; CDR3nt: TGCGCCAGCAGCTCCGGGACTAGCGACTACAATGAGCAGTTCTTC
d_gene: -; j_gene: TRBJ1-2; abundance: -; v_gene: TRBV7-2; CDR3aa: CASSSPPYGYTF; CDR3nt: TGTGCCAGCAGCTCTCCCCCCTATGGCTACACCTTC
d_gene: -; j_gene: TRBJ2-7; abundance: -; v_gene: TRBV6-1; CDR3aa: CASNEQAYEQYF; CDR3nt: TGTGCCAGCAACGAACAAGCCTACGAGCAGTACTTC
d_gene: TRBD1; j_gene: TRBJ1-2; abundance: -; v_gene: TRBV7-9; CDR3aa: CASSSTGDHYGYTF; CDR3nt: TGTGCCAGCAGCTCCACAGGGGATCACTATGGCTACACCTTC
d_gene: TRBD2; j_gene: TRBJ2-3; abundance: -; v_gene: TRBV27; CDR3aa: CASSHPTGLAGGGDTQYF; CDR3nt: TGTGCCAGCAGTCACCCTACCGGACTAGCGGGGGGAGGAGATACGCAGTATTTT
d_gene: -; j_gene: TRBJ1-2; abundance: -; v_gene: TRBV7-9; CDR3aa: CASIRQTGRYGYTF; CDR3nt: TGTGCCAGCATCCGCCAAACGGGACGCTATGGCTACACCTTC
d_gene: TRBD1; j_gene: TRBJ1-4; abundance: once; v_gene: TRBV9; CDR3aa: CASSAGTGAPTNEKLFF; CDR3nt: TGTGCCAGCAGCGCCGGGACAGGGGCCCCAACTAATGAAAAACTGTTTTTT
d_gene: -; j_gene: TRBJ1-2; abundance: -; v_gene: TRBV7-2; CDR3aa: CASSLAGGRGYGYTF; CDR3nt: TGTGCCAGCAGCTTAGCGGGAGGGAGGGGTTATGGCTACACCTTC